This T cell receptor beta chain appears in the sequencing data of a study of vaccination effects on CD4 cells after COVID-19. Sequencing used immunoSEQ multiplex PCR; TCRdb keeps in-frame clones, though not all of them. The profile covers over 80,000 clones, with about three quarters appearing a single time and 0.85% to 1.3% taken by the ten largest. Sequencing in the ViraFEST assay came after antigen-specific CD4+ T cells had been expanded with viral peptide pools, which were used to stimulate PBMC. Having been cultured for about 10 days, the cells underwent CD4+ T cell isolation. Participants received two doses of either the BNT162b2 or mRNA-1273 vaccine. Note on this clone: Its target is not known.

This CDR3 region has 13 residues. In germline, CDR1 is LGHDT, CDR2 YNNKEL (reference sequence). V lost 5 bases to trimming and J lost 4 bases, with 11 bases between them. This sequence originates from a human donor who received a COVID-19 vaccine. The chain uses TRBV3-1 (or the pseudogene TRBV3-2) and TRBJ1-1, with D perhaps TRBD1 (6 bases). The source material was CD4+ T cells from PBMCs cultured with HCoV-OC43 spike peptides, sampled after COVID-19 vaccination. Subset reported: HCoV-OC43 spike overlapping peptide pool stimulation. CDR3 protein: CASSEAGVTEAFF. The CDR3 nucleotides are TGTGCCAGCAGCGAGGCAGGGGTCACTGAAGCTTTCTTT.